The sequence of this TCR beta chain was determined in a study of T cells in Graves' hyperthyroidism and ophthalmopathy. Background on the study: The authors collected peripheral blood at initial diagnosis, before any treatment.

RNA transcripts were the template for amplifying TCR beta CDR3 regions. HTBI primers drove first-round RT-PCR of the TCR CDR3. TCRdb re-analysed the multiplex PCR reads in MiXCR, keeping a single row per CDR3 protein. The sample holds 300,000 to 450,000 distinct CDR3 sequences, around 14% seen once. Calling Graves' hyperthyroidism stable meant ophthalmopathy did not progress within 18 months. Diagnoses rested on clinical symptoms, serum thyroxine and TRAb, thyroid ultrasound and orbital computed tomography. Study-level findings and limits: Separation of ophthalmopathy from stable hyperthyroidism was achieved by a 13 V-J model.

This clonotype was picked up many times. The target antigen is unknown. V lost 0 bases and J lost 8, with 16 bases in between. The CDR3 is made up of 15 amino acids. Germline lookup yields CDR1 SGHTA and CDR2 FQGNSA. Sequences were obtained from blood. The sequence was obtained from a woman in her thirties with Graves' hyperthyroidism. The V gene is TRBV7-2, the J gene TRBJ1-2; TRBD1 is a possible D gene (6 bases). Here the CDR3 reads CASSLAGTGARGYTF. The CDR3 DNA reads TGTGCCAGCAGCTTAGCGGGGACGGGGGCGAGAGGCTACACCTTC.